Below are 29 T cell receptor beta chains sequenced from a single sample in a study of early T cells in non-severe SARS-CoV-2 infection. MiXCR, run by TCRdb on the 5' RACE reads, gives a single entry per CDR3 protein. In the table there are over 25,000 distinct CDR3 sequences, about 4.2% of which are singletons. The sample comprised whole blood. The receptors shown here come from an adult who was a healthcare worker with PCR-confirmed SARS-CoV-2 infection or an uninfected control (not recorded which).

This clonotype appeared many times. This chain uses TRBV25-1 with TRBJ1-6, with D unresolved. The CDR3 extends over 19 amino acids. Germline V gives CDR1 MGHDK, CDR2 SYGVNS. V lost 4 bases and J 2 bases, leaving 21 bases between the germline ends. DNA for the CDR3: TGTGCCAGCAGTGGGAAAGTTGGGTTGGGGAATACCTATAATTCACCCCTCCACTTT. Amino acid sequence: CASSGKVGLGNTYNSPLHF.

This clonotype was observed many times. The rearrangement joins TRBV7-8 to TRBJ2-3; no clear D. CDR3 length equals 13 residues. V shed 3 bases and J shed 3 bases, with 7 bases lying between them. CDR1 is SGHVS and CDR2 is FQNEAQ in the germline V gene. CDR3 protein: CASSFGQTDTQYF. CDR3 nucleotides: TGTGCCAGCAGCTTCGGTCAGACAGATACGCAGTATTTT.

At least ten counts were recorded for this clonotype. The V call is TRBV27, the J call TRBJ2-3; a weak D match, TRBD2 (5 bases). This CDR3 is 14 amino acids long. CDR1 is MNHEY, CDR2 SMNVEV, per germline (reference sequence). V lost 3 bases and J lost 2, with 9 bases in between. In nucleotides, the CDR3 is TGTGCCAGCAGTTTTGGAGCGGACACAGATACGCAGTATTTT. Residues: CASSFGADTDTQYF.

This clonotype was detected many times. The rearrangement joins TRBV10-3 to TRBJ1-1, with a tentative D call TRBD1 (6 bases). This CDR3 comprises 14 residues. The germline CDR1 and CDR2 sequences are ENHRY and SYGVKD. V dropped 1 base and J dropped 5 bases, with 11 bases sitting between them. The CDR3 coding sequence is TGTGCCATCAGTGAGTTGGGGGGCAGGACTGAAGCTTTCTTT. It is translated as CAISELGGRTEAFF.

This clonotype has more than one count but fewer than ten. V and J are TRBV6-4 and TRBJ2-2, with D maybe TRBD2 (5 bases). V was clipped by 3 bases and J by 5 bases, with 7 bases between them. CDR1 MRHNA and CDR2 SNTAGT come from the germline V gene. This CDR3 is 13 amino acids long. This CDR3 reads CASSETGTGELFF. In DNA form, the CDR3 reads TGTGCCAGCAGTGAAACGGGGACCGGGGAGCTGTTTTTT.

This chain joins TRBV29-1 and TRBJ2-2, with TRBD2 as a possible D gene (5 bases). This CDR3 region has 14 residues. The V gene lost 4 bases and the J gene lost 0 bases, with 9 bases spanning the gap. In germline, CDR1 is SQVTM, CDR2 ANQGSEA. The CDR3 region has the DNA TGCAGCGTTGGGTGGGAGACGAACACCGGGGAGCTGTTTTTT. Amino acid sequence: CSVGWETNTGELFF.

The chain couples TRBV28 to TRBJ2-2; D might be TRBD2 (6 bases). The germline V and J ends were trimmed by 9 bases and 6 bases, with 23 bases remaining between them. The CDR3 is made up of 16 amino acids. Looked up from germline, CDR1 is MDHEN and CDR2 is SYDVKM. For the CDR3, the DNA is TGTGCCAGTAACCAAAGCGGGCGTGCCCCGTCCGGGGAGCTGTTTTTT. Translation: CASNQSGRAPSGELFF.

This clonotype was counted many times. The J gene is TRBJ2-2, the V gene TRBV5-1; D could derive from TRBD1 or TRBD2 (5 bases each). Trimming stripped 4 bases from V and 9 bases from J, with 28 bases between. Germline V gives CDR1 SGHRS, CDR2 YFSETQ. This CDR3 is 18 amino acids long. CDR3 sequence: CASSPNPGASTATRELFF. The CDR3 DNA sequence: TGCGCCAGCAGCCCAAACCCCGGGGCCTCTACCGCTACCCGGGAGCTGTTTTTT.

This clonotype has ten or more counts. The chain joins TRBV11-2 to TRBJ2-3; D is unresolved. V was shortened by 1 base and J by 6 bases, with 11 bases between the two germline ends. Per germline, CDR1 SGHAT and CDR2 FQNNGV. This CDR3 has 14 amino acids. CDR3 sequence reads: CASSLVPPWDTQYF. CDR3 DNA: TGTGCCAGCAGCTTAGTCCCCCCGTGGGATACGCAGTATTTT.

The sample holds many counts of this clonotype. J is TRBJ2-6 and V is TRBV20-1; either TRBD1 or TRBD2 may fit D (5 bases each). Trimming shortened V by 1 base and J by 2 bases, and 9 bases separated the two germline ends. The length of the CDR3 is 15 residues. CDR1 and CDR2 from the germline V gene are DFQATT and SNEGSKA (reference sequence). This chain's CDR3 is CSARGTGPGANVLTF. As DNA, the CDR3 is TGCAGTGCTAGAGGAACGGGACCTGGGGCCAACGTCCTGACTTTC.

This clonotype was counted ten times or more. The chain links TRBV29-1 to TRBJ2-5, with D perhaps matching TRBD2 (6 bases). V shed 4 bases and J shed 5 bases, with 17 bases lying between them. Germline lookup yields CDR1 SQVTM and CDR2 ANQGSEA. The CDR3 length is 14 residues. The CDR3 is CSVGDGSLKETQYF. In nucleotides, the CDR3 is TGCAGCGTTGGCGACGGGAGTTTAAAGGAGACCCAGTACTTC. Looking up the rest from reference TRBV29-1 and TRBJ2-5 gives the full variable domain: SAVISQKPSRDICQRGTSLTIQCQVDSQVTMMFWYRQQPGQSLTLIATANQGSEATYESGFVIDKFPISRPNLTFSTLTVSNMSPEDSSIYLCSVGDGSLKETQYFGPGTRLLVL.

This clonotype was seen ten or more times. The chain recombines TRBV2 with TRBJ2-2; D may be TRBD2 (5 bases). The CDR3 is 13 amino acids. The V end lost 4 bases, the J end lost 4 bases, and 7 bases lay between the germline ends. Germline CDR1 SNHLY, CDR2 FYNNEI. CDR3 coding DNA: TGTGCCAGCAGTGTACGGGGCACCGGGGAGCTGTTTTTT. Its protein is CASSVRGTGELFF.

The J gene is TRBJ2-1, the V gene TRBV29-1; the match to TRBD1 covers 9 bases. Germline CDR1 SQVTM, CDR2 ANQGSEA. The CDR3 has 12 amino acids. V was pared by 7 bases and J by 9 bases, with 7 bases of the junction left unmatched. CDR3 nucleotide sequence: TGCAGCGCAGGGACAGGGACGGGTGAGCAGTTCTTC. Translated: CSAGTGTGEQFF.

In this sample, this clonotype is medium-sized. The V call is TRBV29-1, the J call TRBJ2-7; D might be TRBD1 (6 bases). V was shortened by 4 bases and J by 6 bases, with 19 bases between the two germline ends. This CDR3 contains 14 residues. Germline V lookup: CDR1 SQVTM, CDR2 ANQGSEA. This CDR3 reads CSVASDAGDSEQYF. Written as DNA, the CDR3 is TGCAGCGTTGCATCTGATGCAGGGGATTCCGAGCAGTACTTC.

This clonotype was recorded at least ten times. The chain has TRBV12-3 or TRBV12-4 and TRBJ2-7; no definite D call. V was clipped by 0 bases and J by 7 bases, with 7 bases between them. The CDR3 is 12 amino acids. The CDR3 nucleotides are TGTGCCAGCAGTTTAGCGATGCTGGAGCAGTACTTC. Residues: CASSLAMLEQYF.

This clonotype was counted only a few times. V gene TRBV28 combines with J gene TRBJ2-1, with TRBD2 identical over 9 bases. The CDR3 covers 18 residues. Germline CDR1 reads MDHEN; CDR2 reads SYDVKM. V lost 2 bases, J lost 4 bases, and 12 bases stayed unmatched. CDR3 protein: CASSLGIAASGKYNEQFF. The CDR3 region has the DNA TGTGCCAGCAGTTTAGGGATTGCGGCTAGCGGGAAGTACAATGAGCAGTTCTTC.

At least ten counts were recorded for this clonotype. This chain's CDR3 is CSARDSNQPQHF. In DNA, the CDR3 is TGCAGTGCCCGGGATAGCAATCAGCCCCAGCATTTT. J is TRBJ1-5 and V is TRBV20-1, with no clear D. Germline V gene lookup returns CDR1 DFQATT and CDR2 SNEGSKA (reference sequence). The CDR3 covers 12 residues. Trimming took off 6 bases at V and 0 bases at J, with 6 bases between the two ends.

This clonotype was detected only a few times. The chain is built from TRBV5-4 and TRBJ2-1; unclear D gene. V was shortened by 0 bases and J by 0 bases, with 10 bases between the two germline ends. Per the germline V gene, CDR1 is SGHNT and CDR2 is YYREEE (reference sequence). The CDR3 totals 16 residues. As DNA, the CDR3 is TGTGCCAGCAGCTTGGGGGTTCCCAGCTCCTACAATGAGCAGTTCTTC. It specifies CASSLGVPSSYNEQFF.

This clonotype has a count of ten or more. The chain links TRBV27 to TRBJ1-1, with 11 bases matching TRBD1. The CDR3 consists of 15 residues. J gave up 5 bases and V 0 bases, and 2 bases lay outside the gene matches. Germline V gene sequence: CDR1 MNHEY, CDR2 SMNVEV (reference sequence). The CDR3 reads CASSLSGQGATEAFF. DNA of the CDR3: TGTGCCAGCAGTTTATCAGGACAGGGGGCTACTGAAGCTTTCTTT.

This clonotype appeared many times. The V and J genes are TRBV28 and TRBJ2-5, with TRBD2 matching 10 bases. V lost 3 bases to trimming and J lost 2 bases; unmatched junction nucleotides: 12. Germline assignment: CDR1 MDHEN and CDR2 SYDVKM. The CDR3 contains 18 residues. Here the CDR3 DNA reads TGTGCCAGCAGTTTTCCCCCCAGACTAGCGGGTCGGCAAGAGACCCAGTACTTC. Amino acids: CASSFPPRLAGRQETQYF. Complete variable domain (other parts from reference TRBV28 and TRBJ2-5): DVKVTQSSRYLVKRTGEKVFLECVQDMDHENMFWYRQDPGLGLRLIYFSYDVKMKEKGDIPEGYSVSREKKERFSLILESASTNQTSMYLCASSFPPRLAGRQETQYFGPGTRLLVL.

This clonotype has ten or more counts. The chain recombines TRBV7-9 with TRBJ1-2, with TRBD1 identical over 11 bases. This CDR3 comprises 16 residues. Germline V gene sequence: CDR1 SEHNR, CDR2 FQNEAQ (reference sequence). The V segment lost 4 bases and the J segment 4 bases; nucleotides outside the gene matches: 8. The CDR3 reads CASSYGQGAFGYGYTF. The CDR3 DNA reads as TGTGCCAGCAGCTACGGACAGGGGGCATTTGGCTATGGCTACACCTTC.

The chain uses TRBV5-8 and TRBJ2-3; maybe TRBD2 (6 bases). V shed 0 bases and J shed 4 bases, with 12 bases lying between them. Germline values: CDR1 SGHTS, CDR2 YDEGEE. There are 15 residues in the CDR3. The CDR3 is CASSLGKGRSDTQYF. In DNA, the CDR3 is TGTGCCAGCAGCTTGGGGAAAGGGAGGTCAGATACGCAGTATTTT. The full variable domain, completed using reference TRBV5-8 and TRBJ2-3, is EAGVTQSPTHLIKTRGQQATLRCSPISGHTSVYWYQQALGLGLQFLLWYDEGEERNRGNFPPRFSGRQFPNYSSELNVNALELEDSALYLCASSLGKGRSDTQYFGPGTRLTVL.

This clonotype showed up many times. The chain employs TRBV10-3 and TRBJ2-6; no reliable D call. Germline values: CDR1 ENHRY, CDR2 SYGVKD. This CDR3 spans 16 amino acids. V lost 10 bases and J 0 bases, leaving 16 bases between the germline ends. For the CDR3, the DNA is TGTGCCACCCCAGCGTCAAACAACTCTGGGGCCAACGTCCTGACTTTC. Translated, it gives CATPASNNSGANVLTF.

This clonotype was seen many times. The chain joins TRBV11-2 to TRBJ2-7, with 7 bases aligning to TRBD2. V dropped 4 bases and J dropped 3; count of bases not matched to a gene: 0. Germline V gene sequence: CDR1 SGHAT, CDR2 FQNNGV. This CDR3 spans 12 amino acids. The CDR3: CASSSSGYEQYF. The CDR3 DNA sequence: TGTGCCAGCAGCTCTAGCGGCTACGAGCAGTACTTC.

This clonotype was seen only a few times. The chain combines TRBV10-1 with TRBJ2-3; D is unclear. This CDR3 comprises 11 residues. Trimming removed 4 bases at V and 7 bases at J, with 6 bases between. CDR1 and CDR2 from the germline V gene are WNHNN and SYGVQD (reference sequence). The CDR3: CASSGGNTQYF. The DNA of the CDR3 is TGCGCCAGCAGTGGGGGAAATACGCAGTATTTT.

V gene TRBV7-3 combines with J gene TRBJ2-3, with D unclear. V was pared by 5 bases and J by 4 bases, with 19 bases between. CDR3 length: 16 amino acids. Per the germline V gene, CDR1 is SGHTA and CDR2 is FQGTGA. As DNA, the CDR3 is TGTGCCAGCAGCCCCTATATTGCCACTGTCTCAGATACGCAGTATTTT. Translated: CASSPYIATVSDTQYF.

The chain combines TRBV20-1 with TRBJ2-7; D ambiguous. Germline-derived CDR1 and CDR2 are DFQATT and SNEGSKA (reference sequence). The CDR3 is made up of 14 amino acids. Trimming took off 0 bases at V and 5 bases at J, with 14 bases between the two ends. This CDR3 reads CSARDVGPWDEQYF. DNA for the CDR3: TGCAGTGCTAGAGATGTGGGTCCCTGGGACGAGCAGTACTTC.

This clonotype was seen at least ten times. This chain links TRBV7-9 with TRBJ1-6, with TRBD1 matching 8 bases. V was pared by 6 bases and J by 10 bases, with 5 bases of the junction left unmatched. Germline lookup yields CDR1 SEHNR and CDR2 FQNEAQ (reference sequence). The CDR3 covers 13 residues. Here the CDR3 DNA reads TGTGCCAGCAGTGTGACAGGGGAATCACCCCTCCACTTT. It is translated as CASSVTGESPLHF.

As for this clonotype: A much larger clone is a single base away; this may be a read error. This chain links TRBV20-1 with TRBJ2-7; 13 bases agree with TRBD2. Germline V gene data show CDR1 as DFQATT and CDR2 as SNEGSKA (reference sequence). CDR3 length: 16 residues. The CDR3 loop reads CNARGLAGESSYEQYF. DNA of the CDR3: TGCAATGCTAGAGGACTAGCGGGAGAGAGCTCCTACGAGCAGTACTTC.